Reported below is one TCR beta chain. The sample holds many counts of this clonotype. Its specific antigen is unknown. No much larger clonotype is one base removed from it; base qualities were not supplied. According to the study, the label for this sample's time point signals: persistent/refractory GD, antithyroid drugs over 5 years with positive TRAb. For both TCR sequencing and RNA sequencing, RNA was extracted from PBMCs in TRIzol. Graves' disease was diagnosed according to American Thyroid Association guidelines. Recruitment of patients was carried out at an endocrinology department in Xi'an, China. Each patient gave roughly 10 milliliters of peripheral blood, collected in an EDTA anticoagulant tube. PBMCs were isolated by Ficoll Paque Plus density gradient separation without further T cell sorting. An Agilent 2100 Bioanalyzer and agarose gel were used to check RNA quality, and a NanoDrop 2000 was used to measure RNA concentration.

This record belongs to a study of regulatory T cells in long-lasting Graves disease (dated by TCRdb to the early 2020s). Broadly, across the study: Persistent Graves' disease was defined as antithyroid drug treatment for over 5 years with persistently positive TSH receptor autoantibodies. This study used TCR sequencing and RNA sequencing of peripheral blood to compare persistent Graves' disease patients against newly diagnosed Graves' disease patients. The study was conducted in China and was registered as a clinical trial. A total of some 35 samples underwent TCR sequencing, from about 13 patients with persistent Graves' disease and some 20 patients with newly diagnosed Graves' disease. Antithyroid drugs had been taken for approximately ten years on average by persistent Graves' disease patients in the clinical cohort.

Libraries were prepared through multiplex PCR. Sequenced using an Illumina HiSeq 4000. To build TCR beta libraries, CDR3 regions were amplified by Arm-PCR using iRepertoire HTBI primers. Gel purification was performed on PCR products prior to sequencing. As for the authors' bioinformatics: Across samples, around 58 TRBV and 13 to 15 TRBJ segments were identified and used for gene usage analysis of CDR3 amino acid clonotypes. COPE and FqMerger were used to merge filtered high-quality paired reads into contigs. Contigs were aligned with BLAST to IMGT TRBV, TRBD and TRBJ reference genes, and CDR3 was defined per IMGT. Any clonotype with a frequency above 0.1% was classified as a highly expanded clone. Repertoire diversity was measured by Shannon entropy, and V-J evenness by the Gini coefficient. Clonotypes shared by more than one individual were considered public. TCRdb took the public reads, trimmed them with fastp at Q25, ran MiXCR for clone calling and kept in-frame beta chains. Every CDR3 protein is listed once, alongside the most common genes and DNA of its rows. The V and J calls and clone size come from TCRdb's table, not from the authors' own analysis. The sample table lists 350,000 to 500,000 distinct CDR3 sequences, over 20% of them with a count of one. The ten biggest clones cover roughly an eighth of the sample.

V and J lose 7 bases and 2 bases, and a span of 12 bases separates them. Taken from the germline V gene (reference sequence), the CDR1 and CDR2 loops are LGHDT and YNNKEL. From cysteine to phenylalanine, the CDR3 is 13 amino acids long. The kept DNA is CDR3 alone, 39 bases in frame from the first base. The research as a whole found: Sequencing and analysis were limited to the TCR beta chain. TRBV28, TRBJ1-2 and TRBJ2-5 were preferentially used in persistent disease, while TRBV20-1 and TRBJ2-1 were favored in newly diagnosed disease. Lower TCR Shannon entropy and fewer highly expanded clones were observed in persistent Graves' disease patients than in newly diagnosed patients, which suggested clonal expansion. Persistent patients shared more public clonotypes among themselves (around 2,500) than newly diagnosed patients did (approximately 870). The authors acknowledged the small sample size as a limitation that may reduce accuracy. Peripheral blood alone was examined, since thyroid tissue, which constituted the primary lesion, could not be accessed.

This clonotype was obtained from a female donor with Graves disease. This sequence uses TRBV3-1 and TRBJ2-7, with the D assignment possibly TRBD1 or TRBD2, given 5 matching bases for each. The sample here was peripheral blood mononuclear cells (PBMCs), taken when the disease was refractory, from a patient treated with antithyroid drugs. The nucleotides are TGTGCCAGCACCCGGGACGGTACCTACGAGCAGTACTTC. The resulting protein is CASTRDGTYEQYF.